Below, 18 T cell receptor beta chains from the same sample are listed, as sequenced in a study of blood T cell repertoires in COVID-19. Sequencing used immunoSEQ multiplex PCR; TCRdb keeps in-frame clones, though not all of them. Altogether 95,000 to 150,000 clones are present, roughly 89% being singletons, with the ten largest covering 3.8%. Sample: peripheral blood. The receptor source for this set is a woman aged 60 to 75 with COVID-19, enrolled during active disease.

This CDR3 is CASSPGVAGFWDTQYF. The CDR3, as DNA: TGTGCCAGCAGCCCCGGGGTAGCGGGGTTCTGGGATACGCAGTATTTT. The genes are TRBV7-2 and TRBJ2-3; 8 bases align to TRBD2. With V trimmed by 5 bases and J by 6 bases, 13 bases remained unmatched. The CDR3 consists of 16 residues. Germline V lookup: CDR1 SGHTA, CDR2 FQGNSA.

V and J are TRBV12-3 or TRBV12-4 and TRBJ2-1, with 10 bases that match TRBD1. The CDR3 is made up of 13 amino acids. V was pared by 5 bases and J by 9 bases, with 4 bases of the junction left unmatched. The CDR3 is CASSRDRGFEQFF. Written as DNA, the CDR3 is TGTGCCAGCAGTCGGGACAGGGGATTTGAGCAGTTCTTC.

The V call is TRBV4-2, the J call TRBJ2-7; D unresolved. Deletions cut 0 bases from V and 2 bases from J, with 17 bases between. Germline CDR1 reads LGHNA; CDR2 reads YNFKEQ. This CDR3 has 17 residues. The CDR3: CASSQENSQQRPYEQYF. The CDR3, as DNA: TGTGCCAGCAGCCAAGAGAACTCACAGCAACGTCCCTACGAGCAGTACTTC.

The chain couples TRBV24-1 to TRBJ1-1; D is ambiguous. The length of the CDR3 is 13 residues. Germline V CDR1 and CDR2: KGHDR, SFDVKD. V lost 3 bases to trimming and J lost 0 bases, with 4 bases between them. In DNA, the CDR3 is TGTGCCACCAGTGATGCGTTGAACACTGAAGCTTTCTTT. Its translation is CATSDALNTEAFF.

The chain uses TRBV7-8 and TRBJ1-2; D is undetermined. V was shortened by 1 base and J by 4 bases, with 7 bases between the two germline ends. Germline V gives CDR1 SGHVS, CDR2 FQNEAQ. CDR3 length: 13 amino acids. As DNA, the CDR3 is TGTGCCAGCAGCTTAGGAGGGATCTATGGCTACACCTTC. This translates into CASSLGGIYGYTF.

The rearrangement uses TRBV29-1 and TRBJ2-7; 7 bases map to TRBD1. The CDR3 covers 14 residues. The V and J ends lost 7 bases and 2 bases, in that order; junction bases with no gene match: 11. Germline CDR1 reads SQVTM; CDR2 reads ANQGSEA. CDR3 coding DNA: TGCAGCGCCTACAGGGGTAACTTCCCCTACGAGCAGTACTTC. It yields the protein CSAYRGNFPYEQYF.

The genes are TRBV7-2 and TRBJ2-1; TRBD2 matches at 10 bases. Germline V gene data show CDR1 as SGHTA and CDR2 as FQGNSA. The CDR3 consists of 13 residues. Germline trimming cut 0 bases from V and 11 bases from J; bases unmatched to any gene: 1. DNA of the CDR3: TGTGCCAGCAGCTTAGCTAGCGGGGGGCAGCAGTTCTTC. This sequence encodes CASSLASGGQQFF. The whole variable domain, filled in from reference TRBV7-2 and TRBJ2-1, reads GAGVSQSPSNKVTEKGKDVELRCDPISGHTALYWYRQSLGQGLEFLIYFQGNSAPDKSGLPSDRFSAERTGGSVSTLTIQRTQQEDSAVYLCASSLASGGQQFFGPGTRLTVL.

The CDR3 loop is CASSSTGLGTEAFF. In DNA, the CDR3 is TGTGCCAGCAGCTCGACAGGGTTAGGCACTGAAGCTTTCTTT. J is TRBJ1-1 and V is TRBV7-3, with 7 nucleotides matching TRBD1. V was clipped by 4 bases and J by 4 bases; unmatched bases: 6. The germline V gene encodes CDR1 SGHTA and CDR2 FQGTGA. The CDR3 has 14 residues.

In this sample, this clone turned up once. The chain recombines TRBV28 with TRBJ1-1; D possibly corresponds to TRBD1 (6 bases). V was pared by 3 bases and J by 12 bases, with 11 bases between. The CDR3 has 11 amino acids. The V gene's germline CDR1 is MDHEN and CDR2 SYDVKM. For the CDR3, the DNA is TGTGCCAGCAGTTTCCCAGGGGAGACTTTCTTT. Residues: CASSFPGETFF.

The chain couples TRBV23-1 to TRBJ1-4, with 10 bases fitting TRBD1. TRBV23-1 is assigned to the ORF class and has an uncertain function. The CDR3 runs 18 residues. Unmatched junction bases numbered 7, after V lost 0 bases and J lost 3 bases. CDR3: CASSQSSDRGRANEKLFF. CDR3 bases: TGCGCCAGCAGTCAATCCTCGGACAGGGGGAGGGCTAATGAAAAACTGTTTTTT.

This chain's CDR3 is CASSLRQENYGYTF. In DNA form, the CDR3 reads TGTGCCAGTAGTCTGAGACAGGAGAACTATGGCTACACCTTC. This chain connects TRBV19 to TRBJ1-2, with a possible D match to TRBD1 (6 bases). CDR1 and CDR2 from the germline V gene are LNHDA and SQIVND (reference sequence). The V end was cut by 5 bases, the J end by 2 bases, with 12 bases between. This CDR3 is built from 14 residues.

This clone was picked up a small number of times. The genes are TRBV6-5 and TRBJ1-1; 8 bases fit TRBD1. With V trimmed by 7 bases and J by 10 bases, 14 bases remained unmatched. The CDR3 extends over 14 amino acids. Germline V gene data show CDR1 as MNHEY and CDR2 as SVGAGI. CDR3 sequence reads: CASTRSPGGGGAFF. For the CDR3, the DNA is TGTGCCAGCACCAGATCCCCAGGGGGCGGGGGAGCTTTCTTT.

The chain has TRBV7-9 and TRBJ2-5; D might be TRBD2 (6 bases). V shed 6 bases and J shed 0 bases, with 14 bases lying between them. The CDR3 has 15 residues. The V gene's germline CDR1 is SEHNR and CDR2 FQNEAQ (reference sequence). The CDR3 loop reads CASSSSAGYQETQYF. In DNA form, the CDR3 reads TGTGCCAGCAGTTCATCCGCGGGGTACCAAGAGACCCAGTACTTC.

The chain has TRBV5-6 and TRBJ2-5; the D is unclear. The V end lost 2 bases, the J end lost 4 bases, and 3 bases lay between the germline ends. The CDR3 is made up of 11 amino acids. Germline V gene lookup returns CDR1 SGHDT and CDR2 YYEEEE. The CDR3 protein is CASSFRETQYF. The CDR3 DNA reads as TGTGCCAGCAGCTTCCGAGAGACCCAGTACTTC.

The DNA of the CDR3 is TGCGCCAGCAGTGAGCAGGGAAACTTTTACGAGCAGTACTTC. Translating gives CASSEQGNFYEQYF. The chain recombines TRBV10-1 with TRBJ2-7, with D maybe TRBD1 (5 bases). This CDR3 has 14 amino acids. CDR1 and CDR2 from the germline V gene are WNHNN and SYGVQD (reference sequence). The V and J ends lost 2 bases and 4 bases respectively, with 12 bases between them.

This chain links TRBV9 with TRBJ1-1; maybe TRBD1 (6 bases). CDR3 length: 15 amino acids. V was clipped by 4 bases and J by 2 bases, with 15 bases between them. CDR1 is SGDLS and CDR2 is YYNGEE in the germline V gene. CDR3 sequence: CASSPRGDTNTEAFF. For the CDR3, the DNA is TGTGCCAGCAGCCCTCGAGGGGACACAAACACTGAAGCTTTCTTT.

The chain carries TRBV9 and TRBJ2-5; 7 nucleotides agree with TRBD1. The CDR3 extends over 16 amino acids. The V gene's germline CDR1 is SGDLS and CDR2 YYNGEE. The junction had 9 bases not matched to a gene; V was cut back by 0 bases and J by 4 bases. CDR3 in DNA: TGTGCCAGCAGCGTAGACGCCTGGACAGGAAGAGAGACCCAGTACTTC. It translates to CASSVDAWTGRETQYF.

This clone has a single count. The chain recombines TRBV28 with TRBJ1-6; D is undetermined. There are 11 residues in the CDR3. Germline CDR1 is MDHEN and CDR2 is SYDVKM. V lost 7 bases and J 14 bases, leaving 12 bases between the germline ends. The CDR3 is CASNAQSSLHF. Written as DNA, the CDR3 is TGTGCCAGCAACGCTCAGTCCTCCCTCCACTTT.